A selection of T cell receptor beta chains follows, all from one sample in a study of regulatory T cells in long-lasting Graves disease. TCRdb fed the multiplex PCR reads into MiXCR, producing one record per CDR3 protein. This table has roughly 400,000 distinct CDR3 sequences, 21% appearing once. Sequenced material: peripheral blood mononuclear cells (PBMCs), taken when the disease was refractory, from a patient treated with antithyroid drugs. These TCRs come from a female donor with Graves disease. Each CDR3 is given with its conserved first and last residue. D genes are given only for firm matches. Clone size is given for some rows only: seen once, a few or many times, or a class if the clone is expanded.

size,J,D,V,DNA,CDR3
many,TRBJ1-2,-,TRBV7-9,TGTGCCAGCAGCTTTGAAAGGAAGGGCTATGGCTACACCTTC,CASSFERKGYGYTF
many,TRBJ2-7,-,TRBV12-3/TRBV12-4,TGTGCCAGCAGTTCGGGAGTTCCCTACGAGCAGTACTTC,CASSSGVPYEQYF
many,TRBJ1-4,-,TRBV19,TGTGCCAGCAACCGGGAATATGAAAAACTGTTTTTT,CASNREYEKLFF
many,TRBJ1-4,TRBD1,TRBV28,TGTGCCAGCAGTCACGACAGGGGGCGCGCTGAAAAACTGTTTTTT,CASSHDRGRAEKLFF
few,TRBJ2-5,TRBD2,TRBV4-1,TGCGCCAGCAGCCTAATGGGACTAGCGGGAGGGCAAGAGACCCAGTACTTC,CASSLMGLAGGQETQYF
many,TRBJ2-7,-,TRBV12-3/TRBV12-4,TGTGCCACCTCCCCCGAATCCCCCTACGAGCAGTACTTC,CATSPESPYEQYF
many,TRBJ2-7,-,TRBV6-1,TGTGCCAGCAGTCCATCTTGGACGGAGCCGGCTTGGGAGCAGTACTTC,CASSPSWTEPAWEQYF
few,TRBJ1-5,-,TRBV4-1,TGCGCCAGCAGCCCTGAACATGTAGCTCAGCCCCAGCATTTT,CASSPEHVAQPQHF
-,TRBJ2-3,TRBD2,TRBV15,TGTGCCACCAGCAGGGGCAGTGGGAGGGCAGGTACGCAGTATTTT,CATSRGSGRAGTQYF
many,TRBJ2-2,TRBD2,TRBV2,TGTGCCAGCAGTGAAGCCTGGGGGACTAGCGGGATGCCCACCGGGGAGCTGTTTTTT,CASSEAWGTSGMPTGELFF
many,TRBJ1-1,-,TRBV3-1,TGTGCCAGCAGCCAAGTGGGGCGCACTGAAGCTTTCTTT,CASSQVGRTEAFF
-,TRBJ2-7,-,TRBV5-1,TGCGCCAGCAGGGGGGACCGGGACTCCTACGAGCAGTACTTC,CASRGDRDSYEQYF
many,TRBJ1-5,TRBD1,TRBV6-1,TGTGCCAGCAGTGAAGTCGGACAGGGGGCCTGGAATCAGCCCCAGCATTTT,CASSEVGQGAWNQPQHF
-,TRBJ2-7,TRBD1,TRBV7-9,TGTGCCAGCAGCCCGGGACAGGGTAGCCACGAGCAGTACTTC,CASSPGQGSHEQYF
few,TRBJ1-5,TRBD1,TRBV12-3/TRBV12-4,TGTGCCAGCAGCCGACAGGGGGCGCGGAGACAGCCCCAGCATTTT,CASSRQGARRQPQHF
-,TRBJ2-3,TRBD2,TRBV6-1,TGTGCCAGCAGTGGATCCGGGACTAGCGGGAGGAGCACAGATACGCAGTATTTT,CASSGSGTSGRSTDTQYF
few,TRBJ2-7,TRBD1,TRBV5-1,TGCGCCAGCAGCCCGGGGACAGCATACTACGAGCAGTACTTC,CASSPGTAYYEQYF
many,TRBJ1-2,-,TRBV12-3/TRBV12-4,TGTGCCAGCAGTTTAGTGGCCAGCGTCTATGGCTACACCTTC,CASSLVASVYGYTF
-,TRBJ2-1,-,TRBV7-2,TGTGCCAGCAGCCCATGGACGCAGGCATCCTTTTACAATGAGCAGTTCTTC,CASSPWTQASFYNEQFF
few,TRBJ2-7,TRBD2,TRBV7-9,TGTGCCAGCAGCCCTGGGACTAGCGGGAGGATCGAGCAGTACTTC,CASSPGTSGRIEQYF
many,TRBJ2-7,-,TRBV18,TGTGCCAGCTCAACGGGTGGTCTACACGAGCAGTACTTC,CASSTGGLHEQYF
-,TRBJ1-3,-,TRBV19,TGTGCCAGTGGATTCAGGACTACCGACTCTGGAAACACCATATATTTT,CASGFRTTDSGNTIYF
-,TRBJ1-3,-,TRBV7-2,TGTGCCAGCAGCGGGACGGACACCAACTCTGGAAACACCATATATTTT,CASSGTDTNSGNTIYF
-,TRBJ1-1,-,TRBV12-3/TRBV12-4,TGTGCCAGCAGTAGGACTAGCGGGCCGGCTGAAGCTTTCTTT,CASSRTSGPAEAFF
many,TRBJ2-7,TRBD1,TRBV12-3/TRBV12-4,TGTGCCAGCAGTTTAGATCACCAGGGGGCTTACGAGCAGTACTTC,CASSLDHQGAYEQYF
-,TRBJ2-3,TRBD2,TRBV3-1,TGTGCCGGCAGCCAGGGACTAGCGGGAGTCCTCGGCACAGATACGCAGTATTTT,CAGSQGLAGVLGTDTQYF
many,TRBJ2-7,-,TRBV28,TGTGCCAGCAGACTCAACCAGGGTTGGGAGCAGTACTTC,CASRLNQGWEQYF
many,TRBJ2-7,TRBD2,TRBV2,TGTGCCAGCAGCAAGACTAGCGGGGTATCTTACGAGCAGTACTTC,CASSKTSGVSYEQYF
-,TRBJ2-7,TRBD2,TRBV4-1,TGCGCCAGCAGCCAGCTCAGCGGGAGTAGTATGGGCGAGCAGTACTTC,CASSQLSGSSMGEQYF
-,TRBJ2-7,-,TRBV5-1,TGCGCCAGCAGCAAAGATCAAAAGCCGACCTACGAGCAGTACTTC,CASSKDQKPTYEQYF
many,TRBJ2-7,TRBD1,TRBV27,TGTGCCAGCAGTTTATCTCGGGACAGCTCCTACGAGCAGTACTTC,CASSLSRDSSYEQYF
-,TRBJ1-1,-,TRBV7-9,TGTGCCAGCAGCTTAGGGGGGGGCGCAGCTTTCTTT,CASSLGGGAAFF
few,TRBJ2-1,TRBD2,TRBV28,TGTGCCAGCAGACCCGGGACTAGCGAATATAGGCAGTTCTTC,CASRPGTSEYRQFF
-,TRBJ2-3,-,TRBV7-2,TGTGCCAGCAGTGCGTTGGCGGGAGATACGCAGTATTTT,CASSALAGDTQYF
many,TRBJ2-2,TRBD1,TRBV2,TGTGCCAGCAGTGAAGTGGGCAGGGGGCGAGGGGAGCTGTTTTTT,CASSEVGRGRGELFF
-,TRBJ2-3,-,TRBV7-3,TGTGCCAGCAGCTTAATGCCAGGCGGGACCAGCACAGATACGCAGTATTTT,CASSLMPGGTSTDTQYF
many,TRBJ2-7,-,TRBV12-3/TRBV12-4,TGTGCCAGCAGTTTGGCCCAGAACTACGAGCAGTACTTC,CASSLAQNYEQYF
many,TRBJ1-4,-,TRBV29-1,TGCAGCGTTGAAGATTCGAAGACGGGGAATGAAAAACTGTTTTTT,CSVEDSKTGNEKLFF
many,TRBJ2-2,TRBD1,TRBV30,TGTGCCTGGACCGGGACAGCCACCGGGGAGCTGTTTTTT,CAWTGTATGELFF
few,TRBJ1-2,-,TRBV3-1,TGTGCCAGCAGCCAGGGGGGAGCCTACTATGGCTACACCTTC,CASSQGGAYYGYTF
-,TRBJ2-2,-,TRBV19,TGTGCCAGTAGTATAGGGAACGGGGAGCTGTTTTTT,CASSIGNGELFF
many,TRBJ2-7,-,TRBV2,TGTGCCAGCACCAGGGAAACTACCTACGAGCAGTACTTC,CASTRETTYEQYF
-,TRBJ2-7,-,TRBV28,TGTGCCAGCAGTTTGAGGGCGGATTACGAGCAGTACTTC,CASSLRADYEQYF
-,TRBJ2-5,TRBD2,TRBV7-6,TGTGCCAGCAGCTCAGGGCGGGAGGGTTTCGAGACCCAGTACTTC,CASSSGREGFETQYF
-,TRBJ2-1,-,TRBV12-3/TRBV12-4,TGTGCCAGCAGTTTCTCGCTAGCCGGGGTCTCCTACAATGAGCAGTTCTTC,CASSFSLAGVSYNEQFF
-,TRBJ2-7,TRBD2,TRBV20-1,TGCAGTGCTAGAGCTACACTAGCGGGGCAAACTCTATTCGCCTACGAGCAGTACTTC,CSARATLAGQTLFAYEQYF
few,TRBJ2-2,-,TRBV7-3,TGTGCCAGCAGCTTAGGGCTATACACCGGGGAGCTGTTTTTT,CASSLGLYTGELFF
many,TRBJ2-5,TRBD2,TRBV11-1,TGTGCCAGCAGCTTATACCCCGCCGGACTAGCGGGACGCTTGGAAGAGACCCAGTACTTC,CASSLYPAGLAGRLEETQYF
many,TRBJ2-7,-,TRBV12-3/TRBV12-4,TGTGCCAGCGGACCCGGATTCGAGCAGTACTTC,CASGPGFEQYF
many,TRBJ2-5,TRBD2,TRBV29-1,TGCAGCGTTGAATTCGTTACTAGCGGGAGGGCAGGAGAGACCCAGTACTTC,CSVEFVTSGRAGETQYF